This T cell receptor (beta chain) stems from a study of T cell responses to AZD1222 COVID-19 vaccine. Points from the study as a whole: Elevations in Spike-specific TCR breadth and depth followed administration of two AZD1222 doses. Dominant at 160-218 and 743-854, vaccine-associated CD4 TCRs also spanned spike. Samples come after the peak T cell response, not at day 14.

As for this clone: The antigen remains undetermined.

Trimming took 5 bases from V and 5 from J; bases not matched to a gene: 9. The CDR3 runs 16 residues. Germline CDR1 is MNHNY and CDR2 is SVGAGI (reference sequence). TCRdb's table, derived via immunoSEQ multiplex PCR, lists solely in-frame clones and lacks some. The sample records 200,000 to 250,000 clones, less than 95% being singletons. The sequence derives from an adult who received the MenACWY meningococcal vaccine as a control. The input for sequencing was peripheral blood, taken 28 days after the second dose of the MenACWY control vaccine. This sequence joins TRBV6-6 and TRBJ2-7, with TRBD2 matching over 13 bases. CDR3 coding DNA: TGTGCCAGCAGTACCCCACTAGCGGGGGGGACTAACGAGCAGTACTTC. It specifies CASSTPLAGGTNEQYF.